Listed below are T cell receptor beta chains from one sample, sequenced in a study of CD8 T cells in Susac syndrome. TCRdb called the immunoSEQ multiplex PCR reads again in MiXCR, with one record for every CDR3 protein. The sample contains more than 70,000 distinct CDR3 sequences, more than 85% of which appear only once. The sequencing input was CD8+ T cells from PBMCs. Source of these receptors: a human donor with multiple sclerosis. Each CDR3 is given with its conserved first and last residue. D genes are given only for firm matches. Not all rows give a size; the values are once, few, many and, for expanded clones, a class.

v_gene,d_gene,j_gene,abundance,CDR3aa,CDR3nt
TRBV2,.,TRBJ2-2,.,CASSPGTGYGELFF,TGTGCCAGCAGTCCAGGAACAGGGTACGGGGAGCTGTTTTTT
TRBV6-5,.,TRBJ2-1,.,CASSSGGRVYNEQFF,TGTGCCAGCAGCTCCGGGGGAAGGGTCTACAATGAGCAGTTCTTC
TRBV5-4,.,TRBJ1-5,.,CASSLEGSEPQHF,TGTGCCAGCAGCTTGGAGGGGTCGGAGCCCCAGCATTTT
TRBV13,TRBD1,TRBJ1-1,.,CASSLFGTGRNEAFF,TGTGCCAGCAGCTTATTCGGGACAGGGAGAAATGAAGCTTTCTTT
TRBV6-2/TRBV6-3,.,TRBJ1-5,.,CASGGTYSNQPQHF,TGTGCCAGCGGCGGGACATATAGCAATCAGCCCCAGCATTTT
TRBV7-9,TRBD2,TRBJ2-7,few,CASTTSESYEQYF,TGTGCCAGCACCACTAGCGAATCCTACGAGCAGTACTTC
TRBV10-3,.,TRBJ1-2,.,CAIRPLINYGYTF,TGTGCCATCAGACCGCTTATTAACTATGGCTACACCTTC
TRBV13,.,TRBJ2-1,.,CASSYRAGLYNEQFF,TGTGCCAGCAGCTACCGGGCCGGCCTCTACAATGAGCAGTTCTTC
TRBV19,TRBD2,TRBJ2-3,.,CASSTTGTSFPDTQYF,TGTGCCAGTAGTACTACCGGGACTAGCTTTCCAGATACGCAGTATTTT
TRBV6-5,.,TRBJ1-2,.,CASSYYPGADGYTF,TGTGCCAGCAGTTATTATCCCGGGGCGGATGGCTACACCTTC
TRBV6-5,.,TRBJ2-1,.,CASSYQRLDDNEQFF,TGTGCCAGCAGTTACCAGCGACTAGACGACAATGAGCAGTTCTTC
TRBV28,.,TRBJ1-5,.,CASSPEPGHQNQPQHF,TGTGCCAGCAGCCCCGAACCGGGACACCAAAATCAGCCCCAGCATTTT
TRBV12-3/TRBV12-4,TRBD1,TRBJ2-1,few,CASSAGTGVYNEQFF,TGTGCCAGCAGTGCCGGGACAGGGGTCTACAATGAGCAGTTCTTC
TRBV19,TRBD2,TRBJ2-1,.,CASSIGPAGGGPRLNEQFF,TGTGCCAGTAGTATAGGACCAGCGGGAGGGGGACCGAGACTCAATGAGCAGTTCTTC
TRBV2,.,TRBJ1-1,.,CASQGPTEAFF,TGTGCCAGCCAGGGCCCGACTGAAGCTTTCTTT
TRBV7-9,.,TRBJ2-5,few,CASSSGIQETQYF,TGTGCCAGCAGTTCAGGGATCCAAGAGACCCAGTACTTC
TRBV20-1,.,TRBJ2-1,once,CSAERDEYNEQFF,TGCAGTGCCGAGCGTGATGAGTACAATGAGCAGTTCTTC
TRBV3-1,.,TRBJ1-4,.,CASSQERRTNEKLFF,TGTGCCAGCAGCCAAGAGCGGAGAACTAATGAAAAACTGTTTTTT
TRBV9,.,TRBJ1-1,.,CASSSGVSTEAFF,TGTGCCAGCAGCTCAGGGGTTAGCACTGAAGCTTTCTTT
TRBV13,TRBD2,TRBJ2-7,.,CASSPSGLVSLYEQYF,TGTGCCAGCAGCCCCTCCGGACTAGTAAGTCTCTACGAGCAGTACTTC
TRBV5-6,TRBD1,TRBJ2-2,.,CASSATGLGTGELFF,TGTGCCAGCAGCGCGACAGGGCTCGGCACCGGGGAGCTGTTTTTT
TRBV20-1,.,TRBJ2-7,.,CSAKDRTHYEQYF,TGCAGTGCTAAAGACAGGACGCACTACGAGCAGTACTTC
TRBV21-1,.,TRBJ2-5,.,CASIGTPPYF,TGTGCCAGCATCGGGACTCCTCCGTACTTC
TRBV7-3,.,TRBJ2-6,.,CASSKFPGTMGSGANVLTF,TGTGCCAGCAGCAAATTCCCCGGGACAATGGGCTCTGGGGCCAACGTCCTGACTTTC
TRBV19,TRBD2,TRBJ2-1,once,CASTNTSGRVHEQFF,TGTGCCAGTACTAATACTAGCGGGAGGGTCCATGAGCAGTTCTTC
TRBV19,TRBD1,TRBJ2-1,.,CASRTGTNEQFF,TGTGCCAGTAGGACAGGGACGAATGAGCAGTTCTTC
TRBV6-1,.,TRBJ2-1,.,CASTPGVANEQFF,TGTGCCAGCACCCCGGGGGTAGCAAATGAGCAGTTCTTC
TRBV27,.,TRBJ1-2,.,CASSLSGTDARTF,TGTGCCAGCAGTTTAAGCGGGACCGACGCTCGCACCTTC
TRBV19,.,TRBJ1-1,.,CASSVQGRNTEAFF,TGTGCCAGTAGTGTACAGGGAAGGAACACTGAAGCTTTCTTT
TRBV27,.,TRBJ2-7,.,CASSPSVSREQYF,TGTGCCAGCAGTCCATCAGTGTCCCGCGAGCAGTACTTC
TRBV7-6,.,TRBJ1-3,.,CASSFFPDSEPGNTIYF,TGTGCCAGCAGCTTTTTCCCCGACAGCGAACCTGGAAACACCATATATTTT
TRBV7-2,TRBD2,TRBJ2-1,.,CASSLTGGLVPYNEQFF,TGTGCCAGCAGCCTCACGGGAGGTCTTGTCCCCTACAATGAGCAGTTCTTC
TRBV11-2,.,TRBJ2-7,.,CASSSPRDFYEQYF,TGTGCCAGCAGCTCTCCCCGGGACTTTTACGAGCAGTACTTC
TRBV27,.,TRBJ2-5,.,CASSTREYGVQETQYF,TGTGCCAGCAGTACCCGTGAGTATGGGGTTCAAGAGACCCAGTACTTC
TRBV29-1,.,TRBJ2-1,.,CSLLPGAAAASYNEQFF,TGCAGCCTCCTGCCCGGGGCGGCGGCTGCGTCCTACAATGAGCAGTTCTTC
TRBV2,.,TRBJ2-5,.,CASSPSGPSGWETQYF,TGTGCCAGCAGTCCCTCCGGGCCCAGCGGGTGGGAGACCCAGTACTTC
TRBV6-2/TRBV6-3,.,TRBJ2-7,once,CASSYATYYEQYF,TGTGCCAGCAGTTACGCCACCTACTACGAGCAGTACTTC
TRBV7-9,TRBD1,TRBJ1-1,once,CASSGGGGTEAFF,TGTGCCAGCAGCGGAGGGGGCGGCACTGAAGCTTTCTTT
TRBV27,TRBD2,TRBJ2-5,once,CASSIQRGLAGGETQYF,TGTGCCAGCAGTATACAACGGGGACTAGCGGGAGGAGAGACCCAGTACTTC
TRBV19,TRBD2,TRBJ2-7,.,CASSRGLAFSYEQYF,TGTGCCAGTAGTAGGGGACTAGCATTCTCCTACGAGCAGTACTTC